One T cell receptor beta chain is described in this entry. The antigen is not known. PCR involved 60 Vbeta and 13 Jbeta primers. Repertoires were generated with immunoSEQ multiplex PCR, while TCRdb's copy carries only in-frame clones and drops some. The repertoire holds around 170,000 clones, with over 60% as singletons. Although they were nominally healthy when sampled, donors likely had unrecorded immune exposures. The data stem from a study of cytomegalovirus exposure and HLA in healthy donors. Study overall: Counted in an early data release were about 85 million unique TCRs from HLA-typed donors. Overall study results and limits: In a later analysis, the majority of CMV-associated beta chains seemingly showed HLA restriction. In a later analysis, a missense DCLRE1C variant was linked to TCR beta V- and J-gene trimming.

V was clipped by 8 bases and J by 1 base; unmatched bases: 0. Germline V gene lookup returns CDR1 SEHNR and CDR2 FQNEAQ (reference sequence). The CDR3 is 12 amino acids. Sequences were obtained from PBMCs. J is TRBJ2-5 and V is TRBV7-9; 8 bases line up with TRBD1. This clonotype was sampled from a man aged 40-49 years in good health and CMV-seronegative. The CDR3 sequence is CASDRGQETQYF. CDR3 DNA: TGTGCCAGCGACAGGGGCCAAGAGACCCAGTACTTC.